The clone carrying this T cell receptor beta chain was counted once. What it recognizes is unknown. The germline gene is not matched at one end of the junction; a read error may be the cause. The protocol was immunoSEQ multiplex PCR, while the TCRdb copy is restricted to in-frame clones and leaves out a portion. Of roughly 14,000 clones in the sample, 50% to 75% were seen once. This entry belongs to a study of radiation and T cells in renal cell carcinoma. The treatment denotes: 15 Gy SBRT to primary tumor, nephrectomy 4 weeks later. Study results and limitations: Tumor samples were small regions of around 0.91 g.

CDR3 length: 12 amino acids. From germline, CDR1 is SGHNT and CDR2 YENEEA. Sample: tumor tissue, taken from a patient whose treatment included radiotherapy and nephrectomy. This TCR came from a woman in her 70s with renal cell carcinoma. This chain joins TRBV11-3 and TRBJ2-7; 7 nucleotides agree with TRBD2. The CDR3 spells CASSLVAGEQYF. CDR3 nucleotides: TGTGCCAGCAGTTTAGTAGCGGGCGAGCAGTACTTC.